The 10 T cell receptor beta chains in this list originate from one sample, sequenced in a study of cytomegalovirus exposure and HLA in healthy donors. PCR was performed using 60 Vbeta and 13 Jbeta primers. Here immunoSEQ multiplex PCR was the method, and the copy in TCRdb shows in-frame clones only, minus some. The repertoire holds 150,000 to 180,000 clones, with over 65% as singletons. The sequenced material came from PBMCs. The receptors come from a man in his thirties or forties in good health and CMV-seronegative.

The V call is TRBV6-5, the J call TRBJ1-6, with a weak D call TRBD1 (6 bases). This CDR3 region has 15 residues. Between the trimmed V and J ends, which lost 6 bases and 14 bases, there was a span of 23 bases. Germline CDR1 is MNHEY and CDR2 is SVGAGI. CDR3 sequence: CASSPLDGRGGTLHF. CDR3 coding DNA: TGTGCCAGCAGCCCCCTGGACGGGAGGGGGGGGACCCTCCACTTT.

This clone was counted a few times. The V gene is TRBV6-6, the J gene TRBJ1-1; D is ambiguous. Trimming shortened V by 8 bases and J by 11 bases, and 12 bases separated the two germline ends. Looked up from germline, CDR1 is MNHNY and CDR2 is SVGAGI (reference sequence). This CDR3 is 10 amino acids long. In nucleotides, the CDR3 is TGTGCCAGCGGAGGGATGTGGGCTTTCTTT. Amino acids: CASGGMWAFF.

In its sample, this clone was seen once. V usage is TRBV2 and J usage is TRBJ1-3, with TRBD1 matching over 7 bases. Looked up from germline, CDR1 is SNHLY and CDR2 is FYNNEI. V gave up 4 bases and J gave up 10 bases; unmatched junction bases: 4. The CDR3 runs 12 residues. Here the CDR3 reads CASSGDSRTIYF. In nucleotides, the CDR3 is TGTGCCAGCAGTGGGGACAGTAGGACCATATATTTT.

The CDR3 region is CASSQDARDYGYTF. The CDR3 region has the DNA TGTGCCAGCAGCCAAGATGCCAGGGACTATGGCTACACCTTC. The chain joins TRBV14 to TRBJ1-2; D is perhaps TRBD1 (5 bases). Trimming removed 0 bases from V and 3 bases from J, with 8 bases in between. The CDR3 contains 14 residues. Germline V lookup: CDR1 SGHDN, CDR2 FVKESK.

The rearrangement links TRBV28 to TRBJ2-5, with 9 bases identical to TRBD1. Looked up from germline, CDR1 is MDHEN and CDR2 is SYDVKM. The CDR3 is made up of 12 amino acids. V trimming: 8 bases; J trimming: 2 bases; junction bases outside the gene matches: 0. The CDR3 spells CASGTGQETQYF. CDR3 DNA sequence: TGTGCCAGCGGGACAGGGCAAGAGACCCAGTACTTC. The whole variable domain, filled in from reference TRBV28 and TRBJ2-5, reads DVKVTQSSRYLVKRTGEKVFLECVQDMDHENMFWYRQDPGLGLRLIYFSYDVKMKEKGDIPEGYSVSREKKERFSLILESASTNQTSMYLCASGTGQETQYFGPGTRLLVL.

V and J are TRBV19 and TRBJ1-4; D may be TRBD1 (6 bases). The germline CDR1 and CDR2 sequences are LNHDA and SQIVND (reference sequence). The CDR3 spans 13 residues. V gave up 5 bases and J gave up 12 bases, with 16 bases separating them. The CDR3 nucleotides read TGTGCCAGTAGTCTGAACAGGGCCGAGGAACTGTTTTTT. It encodes CASSLNRAEELFF.

The chain combines TRBV28 with TRBJ2-7; 9 bases fit TRBD1. The CDR3 runs 14 residues. CDR1 is MDHEN, CDR2 SYDVKM, per germline. V lost 9 bases to trimming and J lost 5 bases; unmatched junction nucleotides: 11. The CDR3 DNA reads TGTGCCAGTGTCCGGGACAGGGCTGGAGACGAGCAGTACTTC. Residues: CASVRDRAGDEQYF.

This CDR3 is CASSQGRITEAFF. CDR3 sequence (DNA): TGTGCCAGCAGCCAAGGCAGAATAACTGAAGCTTTCTTT. The chain is built from TRBV14 and TRBJ1-1; D unclear. There are 13 residues in the CDR3. Trimming took 1 base from V and 5 from J, leaving 8 bases between them. Germline V CDR1 and CDR2: SGHDN, FVKESK.

As DNA, the CDR3 is TGTGCCAGTACTGTGGGGGCATACAATGAGCAGTTCTTC. Translated: CASTVGAYNEQFF. The chain has TRBV19 and TRBJ2-1, with D maybe TRBD1 (6 bases). Trimming took 7 bases from V and 4 from J, leaving 11 bases between them. The length of the CDR3 is 13 residues. CDR1 is LNHDA, CDR2 SQIVND, per germline (reference sequence). Variable domain in full (rest from reference TRBV19 and TRBJ2-1): DGGITQSPKYLFRKEGQNVTLSCEQNLNHDAMYWYRQDPGQGLRLIYYSQIVNDFQKGDIAEGYSVSREKKESFPLTVTSAQKNPTAFYLCASTVGAYNEQFFGPGTRLTVL.

The chain carries TRBV27 and TRBJ2-7, with TRBD1 identical over 12 bases. V shed 3 bases and J 5 bases; nucleotides not matched to a gene: 2. From germline, CDR1 is MNHEY and CDR2 SMNVEV (reference sequence). The length of the CDR3 is 14 residues. Here the CDR3 reads CASSFGTGGDEQYF. For the CDR3, the DNA is TGTGCCAGCAGTTTCGGGACAGGGGGCGACGAGCAGTACTTC.